This TCR beta chain stems from a study of blood T cells in healthy people across ages. Study outcomes and limitations: TCR beta diversity tracked closely with naive T cell percentage. The recorded TCR beta diversity per million T cells decreased in a roughly linear manner with age.

This clonotype was seen only a few times. Its antigen is not identified. PCR was performed a second time for roughly 6 to 12 cycles using a sample-barcoded 5' primer and a J-beta primer mix. A template-switch adaptor containing 12 random nucleotides labeled each cDNA molecule. TCRdb reprocessed the 5' RACE reads via MiXCR and lists one record per CDR3 protein. The table lists approximately 2,000,000 distinct CDR3 sequences, about two fifths of them singletons. From germline, CDR1 is SEHNR and CDR2 FQNEAQ (reference sequence). V lost 2 bases and J 4 bases, leaving 11 bases between the germline ends. The CDR3 covers 14 residues.

The sequence came from a human donor in good health. The chain joins TRBV7-9 to TRBJ2-5; D may be TRBD2 (6 bases). The sample comprised blood. The CDR3 DNA follows: TGTGCCAGCAGCTTATCTTACGGGAGAGAGACCCAGTACTTC. This gives the protein CASSLSYGRETQYF.